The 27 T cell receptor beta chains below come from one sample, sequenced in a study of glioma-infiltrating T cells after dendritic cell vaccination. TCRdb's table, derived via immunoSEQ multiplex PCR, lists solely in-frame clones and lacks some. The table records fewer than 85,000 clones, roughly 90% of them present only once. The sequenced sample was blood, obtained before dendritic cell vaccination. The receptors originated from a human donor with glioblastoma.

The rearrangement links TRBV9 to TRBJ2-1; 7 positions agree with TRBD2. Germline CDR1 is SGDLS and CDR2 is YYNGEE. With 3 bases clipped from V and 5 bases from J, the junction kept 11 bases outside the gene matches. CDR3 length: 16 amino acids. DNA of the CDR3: TGTGCCAGCAGCGGAAACCCTAGCGGCCCCCACAATGAGCAGTTCTTC. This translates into CASSGNPSGPHNEQFF.

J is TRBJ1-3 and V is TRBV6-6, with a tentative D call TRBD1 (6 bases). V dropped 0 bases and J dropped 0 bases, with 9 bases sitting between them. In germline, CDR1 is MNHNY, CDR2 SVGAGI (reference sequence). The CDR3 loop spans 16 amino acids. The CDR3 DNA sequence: TGTGCCAGCAGTTACTCAGGACAGCGCTCTGGAAACACCATATATTTT. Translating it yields CASSYSGQRSGNTIYF.

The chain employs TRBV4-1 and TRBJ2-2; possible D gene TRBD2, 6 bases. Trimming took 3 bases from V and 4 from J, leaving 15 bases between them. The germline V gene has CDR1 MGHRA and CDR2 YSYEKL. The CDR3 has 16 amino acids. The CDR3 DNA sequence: TGCGCCAGCAGCCATCAACCCAGGCGGGGCACCGGGGAGCTGTTTTTT. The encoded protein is CASSHQPRRGTGELFF.

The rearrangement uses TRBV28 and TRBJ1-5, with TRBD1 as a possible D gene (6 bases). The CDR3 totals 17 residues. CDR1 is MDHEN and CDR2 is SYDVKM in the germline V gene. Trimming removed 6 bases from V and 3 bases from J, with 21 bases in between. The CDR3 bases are TGTGCCAGCAGCCGAAAGATAACCGGGACAAACAATCAGCCCCAGCATTTT. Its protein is CASSRKITGTNNQPQHF.

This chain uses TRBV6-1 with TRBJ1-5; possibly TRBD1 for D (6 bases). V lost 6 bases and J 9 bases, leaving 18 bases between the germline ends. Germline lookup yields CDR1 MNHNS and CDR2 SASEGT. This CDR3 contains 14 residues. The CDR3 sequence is CASRDAGTNGPQHF. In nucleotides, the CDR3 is TGTGCCAGCAGGGATGCCGGGACAAACGGGCCCCAGCATTTT.

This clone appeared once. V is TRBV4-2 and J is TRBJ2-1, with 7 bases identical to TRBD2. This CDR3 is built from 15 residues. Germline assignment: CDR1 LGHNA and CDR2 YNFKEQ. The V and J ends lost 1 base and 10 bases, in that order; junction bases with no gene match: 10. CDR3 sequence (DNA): TGTGCCAGCAGCCAAGTGGAGACTAGCCTGGACGAGCAGTTCTTC. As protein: CASSQVETSLDEQFF.

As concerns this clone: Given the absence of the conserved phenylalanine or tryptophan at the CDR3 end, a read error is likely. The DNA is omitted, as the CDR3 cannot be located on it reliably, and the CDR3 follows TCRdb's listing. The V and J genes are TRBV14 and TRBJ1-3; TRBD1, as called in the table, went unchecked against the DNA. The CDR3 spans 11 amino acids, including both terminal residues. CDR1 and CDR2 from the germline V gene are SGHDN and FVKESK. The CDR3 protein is CASSPKDKGSL.

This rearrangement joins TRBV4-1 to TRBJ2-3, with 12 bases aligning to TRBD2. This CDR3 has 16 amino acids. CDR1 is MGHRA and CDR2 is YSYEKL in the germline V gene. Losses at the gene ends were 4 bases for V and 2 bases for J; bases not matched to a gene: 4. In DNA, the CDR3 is TGCGCCAGCAGCCGCGCTAGCGGGGGGGACACAGATACGCAGTATTTT. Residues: CASSRASGGDTDTQYF.

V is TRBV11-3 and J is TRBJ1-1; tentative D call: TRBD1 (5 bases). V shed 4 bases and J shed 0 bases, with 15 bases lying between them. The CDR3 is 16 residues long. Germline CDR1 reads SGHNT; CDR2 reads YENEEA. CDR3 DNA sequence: TGTGCCAGCAGCTCGGGGGGTTTGGGGCTGAACACTGAAGCTTTCTTT. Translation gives CASSSGGLGLNTEAFF. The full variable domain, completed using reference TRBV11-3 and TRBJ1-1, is EAGVVQSPRYKIIEKKQPVAFWCNPISGHNTLYWYLQNLGQGPELLIRYENEEAVDDSQLPKDRFSAERLKGVDSTLKIQPAELGDSAVYLCASSSGGLGLNTEAFFGQGTRLTVV.

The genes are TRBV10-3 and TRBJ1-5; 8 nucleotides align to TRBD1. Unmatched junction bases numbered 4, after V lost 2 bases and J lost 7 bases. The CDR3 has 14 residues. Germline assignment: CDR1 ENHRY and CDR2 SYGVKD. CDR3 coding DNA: TGTGCCATCAGTGAGAGGACAGGGAACCAGCCCCAGCATTTT. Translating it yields CAISERTGNQPQHF.

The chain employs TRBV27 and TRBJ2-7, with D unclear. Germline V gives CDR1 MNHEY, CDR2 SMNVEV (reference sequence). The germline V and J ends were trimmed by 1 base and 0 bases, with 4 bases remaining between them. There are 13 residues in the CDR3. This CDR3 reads CASSLFGSYEQYF. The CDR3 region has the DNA TGTGCCAGCAGTTTATTCGGCTCCTACGAGCAGTACTTC.

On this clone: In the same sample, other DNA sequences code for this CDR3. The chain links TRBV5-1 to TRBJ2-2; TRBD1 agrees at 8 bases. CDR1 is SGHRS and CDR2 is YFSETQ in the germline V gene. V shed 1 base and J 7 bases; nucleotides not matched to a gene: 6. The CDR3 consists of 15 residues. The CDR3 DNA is TGCGCCAGCAGCTTGCCCGGACAGGGTATCGGGGAGCTGTTTTTT. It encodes CASSLPGQGIGELFF.

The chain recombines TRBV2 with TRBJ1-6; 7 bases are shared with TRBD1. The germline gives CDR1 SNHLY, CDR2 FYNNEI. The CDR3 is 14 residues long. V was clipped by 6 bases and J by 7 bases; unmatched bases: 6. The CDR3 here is CASRRDRANSPLHF. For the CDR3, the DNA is TGTGCCAGCAGACGCGACAGGGCGAATTCACCCCTCCACTTT.

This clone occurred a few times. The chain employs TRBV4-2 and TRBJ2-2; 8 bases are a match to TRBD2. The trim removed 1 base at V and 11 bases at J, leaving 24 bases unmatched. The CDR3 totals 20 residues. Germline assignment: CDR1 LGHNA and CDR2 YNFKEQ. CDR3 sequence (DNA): TGTGCCAGCAGCCAAGCATCTTTAGGGGCTAGCGGGCGCCCCAGGGTTGAGCTGTTTTTT. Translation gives CASSQASLGASGRPRVELFF.

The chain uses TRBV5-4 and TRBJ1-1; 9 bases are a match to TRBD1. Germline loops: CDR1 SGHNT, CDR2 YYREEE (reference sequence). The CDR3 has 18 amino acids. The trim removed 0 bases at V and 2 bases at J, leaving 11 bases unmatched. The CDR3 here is CASSLDGTGRSLNTEAFF. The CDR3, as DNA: TGTGCCAGCAGCTTGGATGGGACAGGGAGGTCGTTAAACACTGAAGCTTTCTTT.

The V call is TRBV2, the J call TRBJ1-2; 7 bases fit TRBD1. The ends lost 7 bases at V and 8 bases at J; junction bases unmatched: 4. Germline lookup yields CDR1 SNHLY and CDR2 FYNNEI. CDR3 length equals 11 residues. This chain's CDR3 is CASNRGEGYTF. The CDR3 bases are TGTGCCAGCAACAGGGGAGAAGGCTACACCTTC.

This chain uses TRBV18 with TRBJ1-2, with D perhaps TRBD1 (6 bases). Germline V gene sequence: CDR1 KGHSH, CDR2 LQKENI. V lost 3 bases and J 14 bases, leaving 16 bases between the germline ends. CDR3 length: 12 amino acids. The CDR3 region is CASSPRTESITF. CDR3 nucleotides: TGTGCCAGCTCACCCCGGACAGAGTCAATAACCTTC.

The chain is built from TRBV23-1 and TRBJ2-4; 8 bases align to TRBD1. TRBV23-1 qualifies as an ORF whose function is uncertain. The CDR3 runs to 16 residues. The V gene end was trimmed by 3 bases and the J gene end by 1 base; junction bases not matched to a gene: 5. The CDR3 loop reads CASSHLGDRAKNIQYF. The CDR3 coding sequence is TGCGCCAGCAGTCACCTCGGGGACAGGGCCAAAAACATTCAGTACTTC.

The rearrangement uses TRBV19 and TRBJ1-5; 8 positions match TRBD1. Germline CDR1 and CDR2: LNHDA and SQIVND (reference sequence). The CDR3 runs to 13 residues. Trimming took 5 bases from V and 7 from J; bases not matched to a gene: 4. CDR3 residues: CASSPDRGQPQHF. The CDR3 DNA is TGTGCCAGTAGTCCCGACAGGGGACAGCCCCAGCATTTT.

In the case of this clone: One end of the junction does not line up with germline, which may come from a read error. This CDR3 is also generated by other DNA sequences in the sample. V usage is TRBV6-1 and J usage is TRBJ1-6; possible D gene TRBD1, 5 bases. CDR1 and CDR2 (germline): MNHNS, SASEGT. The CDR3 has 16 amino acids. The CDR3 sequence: CASSEVQGYYNSPLHF. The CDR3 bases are TGTGCCAGCAGTGAAGTGCAGGGTTACTATAATTCCCCCCTCCACTTT.

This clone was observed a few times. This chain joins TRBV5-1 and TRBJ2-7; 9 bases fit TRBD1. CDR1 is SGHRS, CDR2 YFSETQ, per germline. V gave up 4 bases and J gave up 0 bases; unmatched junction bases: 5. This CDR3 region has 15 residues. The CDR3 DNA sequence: TGCGCCAGCAGCCCCGGGACAGGGAGCTCCTACGAGCAGTACTTC. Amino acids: CASSPGTGSSYEQYF.

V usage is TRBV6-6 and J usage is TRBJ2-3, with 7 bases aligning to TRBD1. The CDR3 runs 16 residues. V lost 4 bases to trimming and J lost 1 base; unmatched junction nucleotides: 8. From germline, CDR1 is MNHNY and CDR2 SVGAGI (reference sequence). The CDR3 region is CASSSPGGYRTDTQYF. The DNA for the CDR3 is TGTGCCAGCAGTTCTCCAGGGGGTTACCGCACAGATACGCAGTATTTT.

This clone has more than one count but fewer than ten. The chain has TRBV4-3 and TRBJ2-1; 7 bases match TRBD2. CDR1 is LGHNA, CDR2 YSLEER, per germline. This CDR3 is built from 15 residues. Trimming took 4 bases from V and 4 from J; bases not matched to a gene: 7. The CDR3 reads CASSRSGSTYNEQFF. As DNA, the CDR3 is TGCGCCAGCAGCCGTAGCGGGTCGACTTACAATGAGCAGTTCTTC.

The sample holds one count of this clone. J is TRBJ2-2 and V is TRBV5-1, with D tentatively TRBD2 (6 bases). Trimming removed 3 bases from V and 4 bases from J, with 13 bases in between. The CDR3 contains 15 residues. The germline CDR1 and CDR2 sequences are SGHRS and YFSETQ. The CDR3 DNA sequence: TGCGCCAGCAGCTGGACGCCGCGGGGCACCGGGGAGCTGTTTTTT. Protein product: CASSWTPRGTGELFF. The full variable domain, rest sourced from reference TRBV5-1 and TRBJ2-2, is KAGVTQTPRYLIKTRGQQVTLSCSPISGHRSVSWYQQTPGQGLQFLFEYFSETQRNKGNFPGRFSGRQFSNSRSEMNVSTLELGDSALYLCASSWTPRGTGELFFGEGSRLTVL.

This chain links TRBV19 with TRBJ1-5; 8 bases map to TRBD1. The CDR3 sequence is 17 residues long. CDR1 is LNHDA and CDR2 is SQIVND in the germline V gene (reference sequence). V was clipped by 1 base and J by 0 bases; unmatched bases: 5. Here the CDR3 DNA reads TGTGCCAGTAGTATAGTCACAGGGGGGTATAGCAATCAGCCCCAGCATTTT. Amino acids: CASSIVTGGYSNQPQHF.

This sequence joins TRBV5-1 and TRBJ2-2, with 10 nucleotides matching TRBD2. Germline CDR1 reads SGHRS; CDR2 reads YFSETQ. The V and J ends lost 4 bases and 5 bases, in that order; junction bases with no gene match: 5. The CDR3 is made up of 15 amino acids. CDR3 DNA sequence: TGCGCCAGCAGCGCGGGACTAGCGACGACCGGGGAGCTGTTTTTT. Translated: CASSAGLATTGELFF.

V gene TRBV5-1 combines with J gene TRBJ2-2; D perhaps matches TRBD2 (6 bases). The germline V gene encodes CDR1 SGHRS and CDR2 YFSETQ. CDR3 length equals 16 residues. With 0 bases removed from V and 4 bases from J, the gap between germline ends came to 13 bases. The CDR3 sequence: CASSLASARVTGELFF. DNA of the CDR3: TGCGCCAGCAGCTTGGCTAGCGCTCGGGTCACCGGGGAGCTGTTTTTT.